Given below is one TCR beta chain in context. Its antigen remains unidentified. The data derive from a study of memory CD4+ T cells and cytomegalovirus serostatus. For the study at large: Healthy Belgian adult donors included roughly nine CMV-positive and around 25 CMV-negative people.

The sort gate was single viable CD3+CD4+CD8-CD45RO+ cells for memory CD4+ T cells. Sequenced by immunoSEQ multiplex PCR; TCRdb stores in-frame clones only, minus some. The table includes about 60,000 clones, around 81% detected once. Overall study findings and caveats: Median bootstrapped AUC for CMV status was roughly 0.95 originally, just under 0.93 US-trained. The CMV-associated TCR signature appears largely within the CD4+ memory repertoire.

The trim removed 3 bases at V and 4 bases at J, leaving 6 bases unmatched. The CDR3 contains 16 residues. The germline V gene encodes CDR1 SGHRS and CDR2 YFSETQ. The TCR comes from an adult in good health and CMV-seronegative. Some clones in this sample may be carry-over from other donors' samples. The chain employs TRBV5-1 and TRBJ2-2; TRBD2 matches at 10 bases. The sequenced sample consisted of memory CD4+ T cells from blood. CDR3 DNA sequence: TGCGCCAGCAGCTACGGACTAGCGGACAGCACCGGGGAGCTGTTTTTT. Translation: CASSYGLADSTGELFF.